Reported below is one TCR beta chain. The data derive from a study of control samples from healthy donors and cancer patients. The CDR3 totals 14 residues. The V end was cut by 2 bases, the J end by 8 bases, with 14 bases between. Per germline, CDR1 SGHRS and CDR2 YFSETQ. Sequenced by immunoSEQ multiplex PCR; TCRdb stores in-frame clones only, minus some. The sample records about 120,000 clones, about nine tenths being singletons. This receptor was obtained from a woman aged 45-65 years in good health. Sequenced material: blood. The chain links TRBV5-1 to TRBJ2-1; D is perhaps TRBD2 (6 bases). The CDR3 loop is CASSFSGGWDEQFF. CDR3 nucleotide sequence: TGCGCCAGCAGCTTTTCTGGGGGGTGGGATGAGCAGTTCTTC.